This passage covers 21 T cell receptor beta chains from one sample sequenced in a study of metastatic and nonmetastatic thyroid tumors. No treatment had been given to any patient before thyroid surgery. TCRdb used MiXCR to call clones anew from the PCR reads. The profile shows roughly 15,000 clones, roughly 30% of them singletons. Material: tumor tissue. Receptors originate from a female donor with papillary thyroid cancer or a benign thyroid nodule (not recorded which). Some clones in this sample may be carry-over from other donors' samples.

Many counts were recorded for this clone. J is TRBJ2-7 and V is TRBV11-2; D ambiguous. The CDR3 is made up of 14 amino acids. V was pared by 0 bases and J by 2 bases, with 8 bases between. Looked up from germline, CDR1 is SGHAT and CDR2 is FQNNGV. CDR3 in DNA: TGTGCCAGCAGCTTAGAACGGCGGACCTACGAGCAGTACTTC. Protein product: CASSLERRTYEQYF. The whole variable domain, filled in from reference TRBV11-2 and TRBJ2-7, reads EAGVAQSPRYKIIEKRQSVAFWCNPISGHATLYWYQQILGQGPKLLIQFQNNGVVDDSQLPKDRFSAERLKGVDSTLKIQPAKLEDSAVYLCASSLERRTYEQYFGPGTRLTVT.

This clone appeared many times. V usage is TRBV5-6 and J usage is TRBJ2-1, with D possibly matching TRBD2 (5 bases). Trimming took off 2 bases at V and 8 bases at J, with 5 bases between the two ends. Germline V lookup: CDR1 SGHDT, CDR2 YYEEEE. The CDR3 spans 11 residues. CDR3 loop: CASSLADEQFF. The CDR3 region has the DNA TGTGCCAGCAGCTTAGCGGATGAGCAGTTCTTC.

Only one count was recorded for this clone. The chain couples TRBV14 to TRBJ2-7, with 7 bases lining up with TRBD1. Germline loops: CDR1 SGHDN, CDR2 FVKESK. Trimming took 3 bases from V and 2 from J; bases not matched to a gene: 4. The CDR3 has 14 amino acids. CDR3 nucleotides: TGTGCCAGCAGCCAGAACAGGGGCCCCTACGAGCAGTACTTC. As protein: CASSQNRGPYEQYF.

By sample fraction, this clone is medium-sized. This chain uses TRBV15 with TRBJ1-1; D not certain. The germline V and J ends were trimmed by 3 bases and 1 base, with 9 bases remaining between them. The CDR3 spans 14 residues. Per germline, CDR1 LNHNV and CDR2 YYDKDF (reference sequence). The DNA for the CDR3 is TGTGCCACCAGCAGCGTAGATTGGAACACTGAAGCTTTCTTT. This translates into CATSSVDWNTEAFF.

This clone was counted only a few times. The chain carries TRBV10-3 and TRBJ2-2, with TRBD2 matching 12 bases. V gave up 6 bases and J gave up 2 bases; unmatched junction bases: 1. Germline V gene lookup returns CDR1 ENHRY and CDR2 SYGVKD. The CDR3 sequence is 15 residues long. CDR3 DNA sequence: TGTGCCATCAGCGGACTAGCGGGAAACACCGGGGAGCTGTTTTTT. This gives the protein CAISGLAGNTGELFF.

This clone was observed a single time. The V call is TRBV7-9, the J call TRBJ1-2; D possibly corresponds to TRBD1 (5 bases). Germline V gene lookup returns CDR1 SEHNR and CDR2 FQNEAQ (reference sequence). CDR3 length: 14 amino acids. The germline V and J ends were trimmed by 0 bases and 4 bases, with 9 bases remaining between them. For the CDR3, the DNA is TGTGCCAGCAGCTTAGCGGGGGAGGGCTATGGCTACACCTTC. This encodes CASSLAGEGYGYTF.

This clone was detected ten times or more. This sequence may be a read error, since a much larger clone differs from it by one base. The CDR3 is CANSEYRGGTEAFF. The DNA of the CDR3 is TGTGCCAACAGTGAATATAGGGGTGGCACTGAAGCTTTCTTT. The V and J genes are TRBV6-1 and TRBJ1-1; D perhaps matches TRBD1 (5 bases). The CDR3 is 14 residues long. Germline CDR1 and CDR2: MNHNS and SASEGT.

By sample share, this clone is medium-sized. This rearrangement joins TRBV14 to TRBJ2-7; D might be TRBD1 (6 bases). The CDR3 is 17 residues long. Trimming cost V 1 base and J 3 bases, with 19 bases left between them. CDR1 and CDR2 from the germline V gene are SGHDN and FVKESK. The CDR3 coding sequence is TGTGCCAGCAGCCAAGGTCAGGGGCGGCCTAAGAACTACGAGCAGTACTTC. Translation gives CASSQGQGRPKNYEQYF.

The chain recombines TRBV18 with TRBJ1-2; D not certain. The CDR3 consists of 12 residues. Germline CDR1 and CDR2: KGHSH and LQKENI. V was cut by 3 bases and J by 6 bases, with 8 bases left in between. The CDR3 region is CASSPPTDGYTF. CDR3 DNA sequence: TGTGCCAGCTCACCCCCCACAGATGGCTACACCTTC.

This clone was counted ten times or more. The CDR3 nucleotides are TGTGCCAGTAGCCGGGACAGCTATGGCTACACCTTC. It yields the protein CASSRDSYGYTF. The V and J genes are TRBV19 and TRBJ1-2; 7 bases are shared with TRBD1. Losses at the gene ends were 6 bases for V and 4 bases for J; bases not matched to a gene: 2. The germline gives CDR1 LNHDA, CDR2 SQIVND (reference sequence). The CDR3 runs to 12 residues.

The chain recombines TRBV3-1 with TRBJ1-6; unclear D gene. From germline, CDR1 is LGHDT and CDR2 YNNKEL (reference sequence). V lost 1 base and J lost 0, with 10 bases in between. This CDR3 region has 17 residues. CDR3 sequence reads: CASSQVDTSSYNSPLHF. DNA for the CDR3: TGTGCCAGCAGCCAAGTAGACACGAGCTCCTATAATTCACCCCTCCACTTT. The full variable domain, completed using reference TRBV3-1 and TRBJ1-6, is DTAVSQTPKYLVTQMGNDKSIKCEQNLGHDTMYWYKQDSKKFLKIMFSYNNKELIINETVPNRFSPKSPDKAHLNLHINSLELGDSAVYFCASSQVDTSSYNSPLHFGNGTRLTVT.

The DNA of the CDR3 is TGCAGTGCTAGAGATTTCACTAGCGGGAACACAGATACGCAGTATTTT. Translating it yields CSARDFTSGNTDTQYF. V is TRBV20-1 and J is TRBJ2-3, with TRBD2 identical over 10 bases. CDR1 is DFQATT, CDR2 SNEGSKA, per germline (reference sequence). The V segment lost 0 bases and the J segment 2 bases; nucleotides outside the gene matches: 5. This CDR3 has 16 residues.

This clone is categorized as large. This chain uses TRBV6-1 with TRBJ2-2; D is uncertain. Germline-derived CDR1 and CDR2 are MNHNS and SASEGT. V lost 7 bases and J lost 5, with 17 bases in between. This CDR3 is built from 15 residues. The CDR3 protein is CASNPSFPETGELFF. The CDR3 region has the DNA TGTGCCAGCAACCCCTCGTTCCCGGAGACCGGGGAGCTGTTTTTT.

This clone is termed medium-sized (0.01 to 0.1%). The V gene is TRBV28, the J gene TRBJ1-1, with D tentatively TRBD1 (5 bases). Trimming removed 7 bases at V and 1 base at J, with 19 bases between. The germline V gene has CDR1 MDHEN and CDR2 SYDVKM. This CDR3 spans 16 amino acids. The CDR3 DNA reads as TGTGCCAGCACCACCGGGGCCGCACTCGAGAACACTGAAGCTTTCTTT. It encodes CASTTGAALENTEAFF.

The chain couples TRBV6-5 to TRBJ2-7; D gene unclear. This CDR3 comprises 12 residues. The germline V and J ends were trimmed by 0 bases and 4 bases, with 4 bases remaining between them. The V gene's germline CDR1 is MNHEY and CDR2 SVGAGI. CDR3 amino acids: CASSYSVYEQYF. Here the CDR3 DNA reads TGTGCCAGCAGTTACTCTGTTTACGAGCAGTACTTC.

This clone was found a few times. The chain combines TRBV6-1 with TRBJ2-7, with D possibly matching TRBD1 (6 bases). V gave up 3 bases and J gave up 4 bases, with 25 bases separating them. CDR1 and CDR2 from the germline V gene are MNHNS and SASEGT. The CDR3 extends over 18 amino acids. The CDR3 sequence is CASSDPQETGLYSYEQYF. The CDR3 coding sequence is TGTGCCAGCAGTGATCCCCAGGAAACAGGGCTTTATTCTTACGAGCAGTACTTC.

This chain connects TRBV11-2 to TRBJ2-1; 8 nucleotides line up with TRBD2. The CDR3 totals 15 residues. After removal of 5 bases from V and 6 bases from J, the junction contained 9 bases not matched to a gene. Germline values: CDR1 SGHAT, CDR2 FQNNGV. The CDR3 DNA follows: TGTGCCAGCAGCCGTAATAGCGGGGACTTCAATGAGCAGTTCTTC. Protein sequence: CASSRNSGDFNEQFF.

The chain links TRBV20-1 to TRBJ1-5, with D possibly being TRBD1 (6 bases). Trimming left V 0 bases short and J 4 bases short, with 19 bases between. Germline V lookup: CDR1 DFQATT, CDR2 SNEGSKA (reference sequence). The CDR3 has 17 amino acids. In DNA, the CDR3 is TGCAGTGCTAGAGACTACGGTCGGGGGGCCCGTAATCAGCCCCAGCATTTT. This encodes CSARDYGRGARNQPQHF.

The chain employs TRBV30 and TRBJ1-2; 11 bases map to TRBD1. The germline CDR1 and CDR2 sequences are GTSNPN and SVGIG (reference sequence). V dropped 0 bases and J dropped 5; count of bases not matched to a gene: 5. The CDR3 spans 15 residues. CDR3 in DNA: TGTGCCTGGAGTGTAGGGACAGGGGGACGTTATGGCTACACCTTC. Translation gives CAWSVGTGGRYGYTF.

This clone showed up many times. The chain carries TRBV20-1 and TRBJ2-4, with 10 bases fitting TRBD1. CDR1 DFQATT and CDR2 SNEGSKA come from the germline V gene (reference sequence). The CDR3 is 17 residues long. V dropped 1 base and J dropped 2; count of bases not matched to a gene: 8. The chain's CDR3 is CSARVLTGGAPKNIQYF. The CDR3 DNA sequence: TGCAGTGCTAGAGTTTTGACAGGGGGCGCCCCCAAAAACATTCAGTACTTC.

The gene calls are TRBV6-1 and TRBJ1-6; 7 bases map to TRBD1. Per germline, CDR1 MNHNS and CDR2 SASEGT. The CDR3 spans 15 residues. The V segment lost 6 bases and the J segment 4 bases; nucleotides outside the gene matches: 6. In DNA, the CDR3 is TGTGCCAGCAGGAACCAACAGGGGTATAATTCACCCCTCCACTTT. It codes for CASRNQQGYNSPLHF.